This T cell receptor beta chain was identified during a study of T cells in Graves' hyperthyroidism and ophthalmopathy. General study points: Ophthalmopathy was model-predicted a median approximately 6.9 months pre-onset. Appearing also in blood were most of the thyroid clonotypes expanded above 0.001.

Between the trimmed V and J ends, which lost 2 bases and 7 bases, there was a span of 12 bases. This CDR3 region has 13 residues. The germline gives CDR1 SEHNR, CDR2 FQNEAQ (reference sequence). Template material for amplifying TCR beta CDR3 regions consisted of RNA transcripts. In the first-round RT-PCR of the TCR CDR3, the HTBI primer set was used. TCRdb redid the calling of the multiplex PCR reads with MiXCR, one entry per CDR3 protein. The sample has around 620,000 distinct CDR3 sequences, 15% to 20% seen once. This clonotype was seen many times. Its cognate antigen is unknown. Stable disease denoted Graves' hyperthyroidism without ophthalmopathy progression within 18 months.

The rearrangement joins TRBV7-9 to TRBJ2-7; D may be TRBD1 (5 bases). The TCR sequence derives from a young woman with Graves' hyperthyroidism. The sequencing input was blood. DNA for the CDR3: TGTGCCAGCAGCTTACAGGGATCGTGGGAGCAGTACTTC. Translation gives CASSLQGSWEQYF.